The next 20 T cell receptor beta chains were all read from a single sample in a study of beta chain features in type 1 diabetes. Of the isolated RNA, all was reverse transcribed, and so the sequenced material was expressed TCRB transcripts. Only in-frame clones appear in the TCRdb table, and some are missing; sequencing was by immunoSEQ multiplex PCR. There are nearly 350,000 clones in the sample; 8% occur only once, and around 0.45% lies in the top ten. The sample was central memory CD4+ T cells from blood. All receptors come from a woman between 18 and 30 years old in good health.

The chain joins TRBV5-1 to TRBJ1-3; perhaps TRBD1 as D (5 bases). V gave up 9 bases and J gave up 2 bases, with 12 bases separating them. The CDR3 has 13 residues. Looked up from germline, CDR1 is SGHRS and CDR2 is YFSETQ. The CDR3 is CATRGDPGNTIYF. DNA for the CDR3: TGCGCCACCCGAGGGGACCCTGGAAACACCATATATTTT.

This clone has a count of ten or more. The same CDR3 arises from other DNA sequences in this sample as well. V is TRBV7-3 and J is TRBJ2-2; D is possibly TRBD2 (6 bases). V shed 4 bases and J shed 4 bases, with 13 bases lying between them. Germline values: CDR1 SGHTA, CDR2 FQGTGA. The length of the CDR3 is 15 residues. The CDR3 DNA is TGTGCCAGCAGCTCCTCGGAGGGTGGCACCGGGGAGCTGTTTTTT. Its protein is CASSSSEGGTGELFF.

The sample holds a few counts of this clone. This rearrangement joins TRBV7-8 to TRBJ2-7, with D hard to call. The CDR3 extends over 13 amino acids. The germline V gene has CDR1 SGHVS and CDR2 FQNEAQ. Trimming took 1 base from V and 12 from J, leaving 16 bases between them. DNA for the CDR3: TGTGCCAGCAGCTTAGATACCCAAAATCGGCTGTACTTC. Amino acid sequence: CASSLDTQNRLYF.

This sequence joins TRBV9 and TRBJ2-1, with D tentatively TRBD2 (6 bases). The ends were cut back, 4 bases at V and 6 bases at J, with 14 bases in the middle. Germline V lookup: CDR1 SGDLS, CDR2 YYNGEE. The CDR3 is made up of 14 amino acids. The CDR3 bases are TGTGCCAGCAGCCCGCAGACTAGATCCAATGAGCAGTTCTTC. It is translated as CASSPQTRSNEQFF.

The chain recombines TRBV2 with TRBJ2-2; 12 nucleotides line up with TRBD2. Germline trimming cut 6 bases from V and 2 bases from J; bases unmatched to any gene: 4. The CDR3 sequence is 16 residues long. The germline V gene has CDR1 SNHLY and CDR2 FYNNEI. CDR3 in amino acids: CASRKLAGGNTGELFF. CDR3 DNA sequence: TGTGCCAGCAGAAAACTAGCGGGAGGAAACACCGGGGAGCTGTTTTTT.

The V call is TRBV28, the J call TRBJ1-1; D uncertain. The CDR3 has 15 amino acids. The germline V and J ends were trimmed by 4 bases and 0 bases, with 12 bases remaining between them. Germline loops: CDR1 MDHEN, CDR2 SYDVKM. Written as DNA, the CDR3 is TGTGCCAGCAGTTCCCCGGTGCGGATGAACACTGAAGCTTTCTTT. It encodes CASSSPVRMNTEAFF.

CDR3: CASSDGQINQPQHF. The DNA for the CDR3 is TGTGCCAGCAGCGACGGACAGATCAATCAGCCCCAGCATTTT. The J gene is TRBJ1-5, the V gene TRBV11-2; tentative D call: TRBD1 (6 bases). The CDR3 length is 14 residues. V was pared by 5 bases and J by 3 bases, with 11 bases between. Germline loops: CDR1 SGHAT, CDR2 FQNNGV.

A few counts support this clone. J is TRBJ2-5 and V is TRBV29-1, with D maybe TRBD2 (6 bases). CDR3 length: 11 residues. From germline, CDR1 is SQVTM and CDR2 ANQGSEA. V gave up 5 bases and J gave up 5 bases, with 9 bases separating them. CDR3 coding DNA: TGCAGCGTTTCTAGCGCCGAGACCCAGTACTTC. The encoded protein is CSVSSAETQYF.

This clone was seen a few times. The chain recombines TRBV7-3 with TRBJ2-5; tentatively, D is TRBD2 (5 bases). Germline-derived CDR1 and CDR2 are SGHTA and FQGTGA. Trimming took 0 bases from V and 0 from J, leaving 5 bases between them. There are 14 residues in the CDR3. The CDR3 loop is CASSLTGDQETQYF. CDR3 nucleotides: TGTGCCAGCAGCTTAACGGGAGACCAAGAGACCCAGTACTTC.

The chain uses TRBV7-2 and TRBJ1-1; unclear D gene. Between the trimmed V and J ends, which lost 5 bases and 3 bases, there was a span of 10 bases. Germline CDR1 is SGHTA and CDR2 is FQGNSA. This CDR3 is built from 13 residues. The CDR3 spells CASSLQMYTEAFF. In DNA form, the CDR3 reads TGTGCCAGCAGCCTTCAGATGTACACTGAAGCTTTCTTT.

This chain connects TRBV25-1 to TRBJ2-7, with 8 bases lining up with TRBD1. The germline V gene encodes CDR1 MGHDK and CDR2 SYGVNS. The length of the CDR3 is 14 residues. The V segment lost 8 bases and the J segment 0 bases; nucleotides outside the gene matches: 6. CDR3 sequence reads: CASSRTGLSYEQYF. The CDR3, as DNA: TGTGCCAGCTCTCGGACAGGGCTCTCCTACGAGCAGTACTTC.

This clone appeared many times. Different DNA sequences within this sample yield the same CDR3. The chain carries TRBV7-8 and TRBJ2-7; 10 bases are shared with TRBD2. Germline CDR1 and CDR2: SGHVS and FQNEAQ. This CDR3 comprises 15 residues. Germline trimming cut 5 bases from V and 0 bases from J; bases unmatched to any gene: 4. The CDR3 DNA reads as TGTGCCAGCAGCCCGAGGACTAGCGGCTCCTACGAGCAGTACTTC. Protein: CASSPRTSGSYEQYF.

The CDR3 bases are TGTGCCAGCAGCTTGTGGGTTTCAGATACGCAGTATTTT. This translates into CASSLWVSDTQYF. The J gene is TRBJ2-3, the V gene TRBV7-2; no firm D call. Germline V CDR1 and CDR2: SGHTA, FQGNSA. This CDR3 has 13 residues. V lost 3 bases and J 4 bases, leaving 8 bases between the germline ends.

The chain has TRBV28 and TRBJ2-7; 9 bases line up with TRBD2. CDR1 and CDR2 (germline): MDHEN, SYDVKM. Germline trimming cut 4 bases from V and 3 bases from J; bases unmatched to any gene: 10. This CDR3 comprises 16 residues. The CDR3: CASSSPPTSGGYEQYF. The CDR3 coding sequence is TGTGCCAGCAGTTCCCCCCCGACTAGCGGAGGCTACGAGCAGTACTTC.

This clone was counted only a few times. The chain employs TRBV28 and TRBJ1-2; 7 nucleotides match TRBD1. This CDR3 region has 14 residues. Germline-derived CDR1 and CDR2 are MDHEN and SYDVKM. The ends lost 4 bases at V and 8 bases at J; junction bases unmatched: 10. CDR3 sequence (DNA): TGTGCCAGCAGTTCTGAGGCCAGGGGGAAAGGCTACACCTTC. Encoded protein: CASSSEARGKGYTF.

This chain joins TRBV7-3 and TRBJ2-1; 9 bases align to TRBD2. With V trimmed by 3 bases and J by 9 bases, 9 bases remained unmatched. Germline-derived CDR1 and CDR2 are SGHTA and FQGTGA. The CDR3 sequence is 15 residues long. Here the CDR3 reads CASSFGLAGRREQFF. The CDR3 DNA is TGTGCCAGCAGCTTTGGGCTAGCGGGACGCCGTGAGCAGTTCTTC.

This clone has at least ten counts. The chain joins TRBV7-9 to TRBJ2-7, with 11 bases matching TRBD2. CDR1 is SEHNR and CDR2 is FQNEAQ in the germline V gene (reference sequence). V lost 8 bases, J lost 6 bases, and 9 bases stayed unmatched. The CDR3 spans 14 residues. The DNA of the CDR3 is TGTGCCAGCCAGAGACTAGCGGGATTAGGCGAGCAGTACTTC. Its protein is CASQRLAGLGEQYF.

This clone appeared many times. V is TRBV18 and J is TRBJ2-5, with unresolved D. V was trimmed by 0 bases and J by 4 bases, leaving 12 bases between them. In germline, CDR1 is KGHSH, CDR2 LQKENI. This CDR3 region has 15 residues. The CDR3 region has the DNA TGTGCCAGCTCACCACCAATGCGGCATGGAGAGACCCAGTACTTC. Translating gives CASSPPMRHGETQYF.

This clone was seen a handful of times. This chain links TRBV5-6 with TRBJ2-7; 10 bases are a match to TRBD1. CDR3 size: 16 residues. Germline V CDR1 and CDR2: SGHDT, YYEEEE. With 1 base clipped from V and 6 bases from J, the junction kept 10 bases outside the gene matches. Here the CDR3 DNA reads TGTGCCAGCAGCTTGTCCCGGGACAGGGGTTGGGTCGAGCAGTACTTC. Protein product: CASSLSRDRGWVEQYF.

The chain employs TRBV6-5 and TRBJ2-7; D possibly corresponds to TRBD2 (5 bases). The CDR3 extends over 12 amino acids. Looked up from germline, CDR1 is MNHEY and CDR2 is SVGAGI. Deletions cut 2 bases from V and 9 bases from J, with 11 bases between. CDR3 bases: TGTGCCAGCAGTTACGGTGAGGGCGCGCAGTACTTC. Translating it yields CASSYGEGAQYF.